The 13 T cell receptor beta chains below come from one sample, sequenced in a study of blood T cells in healthy people across ages. Primers used in a second PCR of about 7 to 11 cycles were a sample-barcoded 5' primer and a J-beta primer mix. TCRdb processed the 5' RACE reads anew with MiXCR; each CDR3 protein has one entry. The sample includes about 1,800,000 distinct CDR3 sequences, 25% to 30% seen only once; the top ten take 7.7%. Sequenced material: blood. The receptors were sampled from a woman between 25 and 40 years old in good health.

There are many counts of this clonotype. The chain links TRBV29-1 to TRBJ2-4, with D hard to call. V lost 4 bases to trimming and J lost 0 bases, with 10 bases between them. The CDR3 runs 14 residues. The V gene's germline CDR1 is SQVTM and CDR2 ANQGSEA. The DNA of the CDR3 is TGCAGCGTTGCCACAACGGTAGCCAAAAACATTCAGTACTTC. Translation gives CSVATTVAKNIQYF.

This clonotype was observed a handful of times. CDR3: CASSWSTGGGYGYTF. As DNA, the CDR3 is TGTGCCAGCAGTTGGTCGACAGGGGGCGGCTATGGCTACACCTTC. The chain combines TRBV6-5 with TRBJ1-2; 10 bases line up with TRBD1. The germline V gene has CDR1 MNHEY and CDR2 SVGAGI. J lost 4 bases, V lost 4 bases, and 6 bases had no gene match. The CDR3 runs to 15 residues.

J is TRBJ2-2 and V is TRBV7-6; weak D call: TRBD1 (6 bases). V was cut by 7 bases and J by 7 bases, with 19 bases left in between. The CDR3 is made up of 15 amino acids. Germline CDR1 and CDR2: SGHVS and FNYEAQ. For the CDR3, the DNA is TGTGCCAGCACCTTTACGACCAGGGGCATCGGGGAGCTGTTTTTT. As protein: CASTFTTRGIGELFF.

Here the CDR3 DNA reads TGTGCCAGCAGTTTATCCGACAGGGCGGGCACTGAAGCTTTCTTT. Residues: CASSLSDRAGTEAFF. This rearrangement joins TRBV12-3 or TRBV12-4 to TRBJ1-1; 7 bases are shared with TRBD1. After removal of 2 bases from V and 4 bases from J, the junction contained 7 bases not matched to a gene. This CDR3 contains 15 residues.

This clonotype appeared a few times. This sequence joins TRBV10-3 and TRBJ2-5; perhaps TRBD2 as D (7 bases). V gave up 5 bases and J gave up 5 bases, with 9 bases separating them. CDR3 length: 12 residues. Germline CDR1 reads ENHRY; CDR2 reads SYGVKD. The DNA for the CDR3 is TGTGCCATCAGTCCGGGGGGCGAGACCCAGTACTTC. Its translation is CAISPGGETQYF.

This clonotype has only a few counts. J is TRBJ2-6 and V is TRBV6-1; D is unclear. Germline loops: CDR1 MNHNS, CDR2 SASEGT. Trimming removed 6 bases from V and 5 bases from J, with 20 bases in between. The CDR3 sequence is 17 residues long. The CDR3 DNA is TGTGCCAGCAGCCCTACACCCCTTAAAAGACGGGCCAACGTCCTGACTTTC. Protein product: CASSPTPLKRRANVLTF.

Comments on this clonotype: One end of the junction is discordant with germline, which a read error may explain. V and J are TRBV20-1 and TRBJ1-1; D is possibly TRBD1 (6 bases). CDR1 and CDR2 (germline): DFQATT, SNEGSKA (reference sequence). CDR3 length equals 11 residues. CDR3 sequence: CSAGEGVHAFF. CDR3 nucleotides: TGCAGTGCTGGAGAGGGGGTCCATGCTTTCTTT.

V gene TRBV7-3 combines with J gene TRBJ2-3, with TRBD2 matching 11 bases. CDR1 is SGHTA and CDR2 is FQGTGA in the germline V gene. V shed 5 bases and J 1 base; nucleotides not matched to a gene: 5. The CDR3 extends over 16 amino acids. As DNA, the CDR3 is TGTGCCAGCAGCCGTAGCGGGGGGGCGGGCACAGATACGCAGTATTTT. Its translation: CASSRSGGAGTDTQYF.

This clonotype was counted between two and nine times. This chain uses TRBV5-6 with TRBJ2-7; 11 positions match TRBD2. The CDR3 is 16 amino acids. V was clipped by 4 bases and J by 5 bases; unmatched bases: 11. Germline V lookup: CDR1 SGHDT, CDR2 YYEEEE. CDR3: CASSPEASGGIHEQYF. The CDR3 bases are TGTGCCAGCAGCCCTGAGGCTAGCGGGGGGATCCACGAGCAGTACTTC.

This clonotype was picked up many times. The rearrangement links TRBV5-5 to TRBJ2-7, with TRBD2 matching 8 bases. Germline trimming cut 3 bases from V and 3 bases from J; bases unmatched to any gene: 5. The CDR3 spans 14 residues. The germline gives CDR1 SGHKS, CDR2 YYEKEE (reference sequence). CDR3 coding DNA: TGTGCCAGCAGCTCCTCTAGCGGGTTCTACGAGCAGTACTTC. Its translation: CASSSSSGFYEQYF. The complete variable domain, with remaining parts taken from reference TRBV5-5 and TRBJ2-7, reads DAGVTQSPTHLIKTRGQQVTLRCSPISGHKSVSWYQQVLGQGPQFIFQYYEKEERGRGNFPDRFSARQFPNYSSELNVNALLLGDSALYLCASSSSSGFYEQYFGPGTRLTVT.

The chain uses TRBV20-1 and TRBJ1-5, with a possible D match to TRBD1 (6 bases). This CDR3 spans 14 amino acids. Germline assignment: CDR1 DFQATT and CDR2 SNEGSKA (reference sequence). Trimming stripped 3 bases from V and 0 bases from J, with 9 bases between. The CDR3 spells CSASTGASNQPQHF. Here the CDR3 DNA reads TGCAGTGCTAGTACGGGGGCTAGCAATCAGCCCCAGCATTTT.

This chain uses TRBV2 with TRBJ2-3; 7 bases are shared with TRBD1. Germline trimming cut 5 bases from V and 4 bases from J; bases unmatched to any gene: 12. The CDR3 runs 16 residues. CDR1 is SNHLY, CDR2 FYNNEI, per germline. Written as DNA, the CDR3 is TGTGCCAGCAGTTTCTCCGGGACAGAGTATGCAGATACGCAGTATTTT. Residues: CASSFSGTEYADTQYF.

The chain combines TRBV20-1 with TRBJ2-5, with 7 nucleotides matching TRBD2. The CDR3 is 13 residues long. Germline V gene lookup returns CDR1 DFQATT and CDR2 SNEGSKA (reference sequence). Losses at the gene ends were 2 bases for V and 11 bases for J; bases not matched to a gene: 11. The CDR3 sequence: CSARRGVADEQYF. The CDR3 bases are TGCAGTGCTAGACGGGGGGTTGCCGATGAGCAGTACTTC.